This T cell receptor beta chain was observed in a study of blood T cell repertoires in COVID-19. The assay was immunoSEQ multiplex PCR, and TCRdb's table has in-frame clones only and misses some. The sample has some 270,000 clones, 89% seen once. The CDR3 loop spans 16 amino acids. V lost 5 bases to trimming and J lost 8 bases; unmatched junction nucleotides: 13. Germline V gene data show CDR1 as LNHDA and CDR2 as SQIVND (reference sequence). The sequence was collected from a woman aged 40 to 50 who had recovered from COVID-19. The chain is built from TRBV19 and TRBJ1-4, with 8 bases aligning to TRBD1. Sequenced: PBMCs or T cells enriched from blood (not recorded which). CDR3 sequence (DNA): TGTGCCAGTAGTCAAACGTGGTCCAGGGGGCCAGAAAAACTGTTTTTT. It yields the protein CASSQTWSRGPEKLFF.